These 27 T cell receptor beta chains originate from one sample sequenced in a study of blood T cell repertoires in COVID-19. Repertoires were generated with immunoSEQ multiplex PCR, while TCRdb's copy carries only in-frame clones and drops some. The data contain about 160,000 clones, about nine tenths of them singletons. Sequencing was performed on peripheral blood. The receptors derive from a man in his thirties or forties with COVID-19, enrolled during active disease.

The chain couples TRBV19 to TRBJ1-2, with TRBD1 identical over 7 bases. Germline V gene lookup returns CDR1 LNHDA and CDR2 SQIVND (reference sequence). V lost 9 bases and J lost 1; bases outside the gene matches: 5. CDR3 size: 13 residues. In DNA form, the CDR3 reads TGTGCCAGCGGGGACAGATATAACTATGGCTACACCTTC. It yields the protein CASGDRYNYGYTF.

V and J are TRBV28 and TRBJ2-7, with 9 bases matching TRBD1. This CDR3 contains 14 residues. With V trimmed by 5 bases and J by 6 bases, 8 bases remained unmatched. Germline V gene sequence: CDR1 MDHEN, CDR2 SYDVKM. The CDR3 loop reads CASSQQGAGGEQYF. The CDR3, as DNA: TGTGCCAGCAGTCAACAGGGGGCCGGTGGCGAGCAGTACTTC.

Concerning this clone: Other DNA sequences in the same sample also yield this CDR3. The rearrangement uses TRBV19 and TRBJ2-7; TRBD1 matches at 7 bases. Trimming at V came to 4 bases and at J to 2 bases, leaving 5 bases not matched to a gene. Germline values: CDR1 LNHDA, CDR2 SQIVND (reference sequence). The CDR3 runs to 14 residues. The CDR3 sequence: CASSTGTATYEQYF. In nucleotides, the CDR3 is TGTGCCAGTAGTACCGGGACAGCGACCTACGAGCAGTACTTC.

V is TRBV6-2 or TRBV6-3 and J is TRBJ2-2; TRBD2 matches 8 bases. CDR1 and CDR2 from the germline V gene are MNHEY and SVGEGT. V was clipped by 5 bases and J by 6 bases; unmatched bases: 11. This CDR3 contains 16 residues. The CDR3 spells CASSPHRGGLSGELFF. The DNA for the CDR3 is TGTGCCAGCAGTCCCCACCGGGGGGGCCTCTCCGGGGAGCTGTTTTTT.

V usage is TRBV4-3 and J usage is TRBJ2-7; D remains unclear. This CDR3 region has 13 residues. CDR1 and CDR2 (germline): LGHNA, YSLEER. V was cut by 4 bases and J by 0 bases, with 7 bases left in between. The CDR3 DNA reads as TGCGCCAGCAGCCCGTCTTTCTCCTACGAGCAGTACTTC. Protein: CASSPSFSYEQYF.

CDR3 nucleotide sequence: TGTGCCATCACAAGGACAGGGTCCTTGTCTCTCTCCTACGAGCAGTACTTC. Residues: CAITRTGSLSLSYEQYF. The V gene is TRBV10-3, the J gene TRBJ2-7; TRBD1 aligns across 8 bases. The CDR3 covers 17 residues. V dropped 7 bases and J dropped 0; count of bases not matched to a gene: 14. Germline CDR1 and CDR2: ENHRY and SYGVKD.

This chain links TRBV5-1 with TRBJ2-2; 8 nucleotides agree with TRBD1. CDR1 and CDR2 (germline): SGHRS, YFSETQ. Trimming removed 3 bases from V and 2 bases from J; junction bases left unmatched: 6. The CDR3 contains 16 residues. The CDR3 nucleotides read TGCGCCAGCAGCTCCGGGACAGGCCCCAACACCGGGGAGCTGTTTTTT. Translated: CASSSGTGPNTGELFF.

V is TRBV5-6 and J is TRBJ1-1; a weak D match, TRBD1 (5 bases). The V end was cut by 4 bases, the J end by 10 bases, with 14 bases between. Germline V CDR1 and CDR2: SGHDT, YYEEEE. This CDR3 comprises 12 residues. The DNA for the CDR3 is TGTGCCAGCAGCATCAGGGATGTAGGAGCTTTCTTT. Protein: CASSIRDVGAFF. Filled out from reference TRBV5-6 and TRBJ1-1, the complete variable domain reads DAGVTQSPTHLIKTRGQQVTLRCSPKSGHDTVSWYQQALGQGPQFIFQYYEEEERQRGNFPDRFSGHQFPNYSSELNVNALLLGDSALYLCASSIRDVGAFFGQGTRLTVV.

V gene TRBV7-2 combines with J gene TRBJ2-1; D possibly corresponds to TRBD1 (5 bases). Trimming shortened V by 6 bases and J by 3 bases, and 9 bases separated the two germline ends. The germline V gene encodes CDR1 SGHTA and CDR2 FQGNSA. The CDR3 extends over 13 amino acids. The CDR3 region is CASSSDSYNEQFF. The CDR3 DNA reads TGTGCCAGCAGTTCAGACAGCTACAATGAGCAGTTCTTC.

The V call is TRBV9, the J call TRBJ1-1; TRBD1 is a possible D gene (6 bases). The length of the CDR3 is 16 residues. Per germline, CDR1 SGDLS and CDR2 YYNGEE. Trimming cost V 4 bases and J 6 bases, with 22 bases left between them. The CDR3, as DNA: TGTGCCAGCAGCCTCAACCCAGGGGCATTAGGACCTGAAGCTTTCTTT. Translation: CASSLNPGALGPEAFF. The whole variable domain, remainder taken from reference TRBV9 and TRBJ1-1, is DSGVTQTPKHLITATGQRVTLRCSPRSGDLSVYWYQQSLDQGLQFLIQYYNGEERAKGNILERFSAQQFPDLHSELNLSSLELGDSALYFCASSLNPGALGPEAFFGQGTRLTVV.

This chain links TRBV24-1 with TRBJ2-7; possibly TRBD1 for D (6 bases). Germline loops: CDR1 KGHDR, CDR2 SFDVKD. V was cut by 9 bases and J by 0 bases, with 11 bases left in between. The CDR3 totals 13 residues. As DNA, the CDR3 is TGTGCCACCCGGGACATCACCTCCTACGAGCAGTACTTC. The encoded protein is CATRDITSYEQYF.

This chain joins TRBV5-1 and TRBJ2-1, with 7 bases aligning to TRBD2. J lost 7 bases, V lost 3 bases, and 7 bases had no gene match. The CDR3 is 14 amino acids. Germline CDR1 is SGHRS and CDR2 is YFSETQ. CDR3 sequence: CASSSPGAGNEQFF. CDR3 DNA sequence: TGCGCCAGCAGCTCCCCTGGAGCGGGGAATGAGCAGTTCTTC.

V and J are TRBV28 and TRBJ1-1; D is perhaps TRBD1 (6 bases). V was clipped by 2 bases and J by 2 bases, with 9 bases between them. This CDR3 spans 14 amino acids. CDR1 and CDR2 from the germline V gene are MDHEN and SYDVKM. The CDR3 reads CASSLGQINTEAFF. The CDR3 DNA follows: TGTGCCAGCAGTTTAGGACAGATCAACACTGAAGCTTTCTTT.

Here the CDR3 reads CASSQDPVGDLYGYTF. Here the CDR3 DNA reads TGTGCCAGCAGCCAAGATCCAGTAGGGGATCTCTATGGCTACACCTTC. The chain carries TRBV4-2 and TRBJ1-2, with D tentatively TRBD1 (5 bases). Germline CDR1 and CDR2: LGHNA and YNFKEQ. The CDR3 extends over 16 amino acids. V was clipped by 0 bases and J by 4 bases, with 15 bases between them.

The chain has TRBV10-3 and TRBJ1-6; no firm D call. Germline lookup yields CDR1 ENHRY and CDR2 SYGVKD. Trimming cost V 6 bases and J 9 bases, with 9 bases left between them. The CDR3 loop spans 12 amino acids. CDR3 amino acids: CAISGLGSPLHF. The CDR3 DNA reads TGTGCCATCAGCGGGTTGGGTTCACCCCTCCACTTT.

In this sample, this clone turned up once. The chain links TRBV9 to TRBJ2-2; D is perhaps TRBD1 (6 bases). Germline CDR1 SGDLS, CDR2 YYNGEE. The CDR3 loop spans 16 amino acids. V was shortened by 1 base and J by 7 bases, with 17 bases between the two germline ends. The CDR3, as DNA: TGTGCCAGCAGCGTACGTCCTGGGGGCTGGGTCGGGGAGCTGTTTTTT. It is translated as CASSVRPGGWVGELFF. Full variable domain (outside the CDR3, taken from reference TRBV9 and TRBJ2-2): DSGVTQTPKHLITATGQRVTLRCSPRSGDLSVYWYQQSLDQGLQFLIQYYNGEERAKGNILERFSAQQFPDLHSELNLSSLELGDSALYFCASSVRPGGWVGELFFGEGSRLTVL.

The chain joins TRBV7-8 to TRBJ1-1, with D perhaps matching TRBD1 (6 bases). Germline V lookup: CDR1 SGHVS, CDR2 FQNEAQ. V lost 4 bases and J 5 bases, leaving 20 bases between the germline ends. CDR3 length: 16 amino acids. The CDR3 sequence is CASSSQLLRGRTEAFF. The CDR3 region has the DNA TGTGCCAGCAGCTCCCAACTCCTCAGGGGTCGGACTGAAGCTTTCTTT.

The chain joins TRBV30 to TRBJ1-1; D possibly corresponds to TRBD1 (5 bases). The V end lost 5 bases, the J end lost 6 bases, and 10 bases lay between the germline ends. This CDR3 spans 11 amino acids. Per the germline V gene, CDR1 is GTSNPN and CDR2 is SVGIG (reference sequence). CDR3 coding DNA: TGTGCCTGGTCAGGGTGGGCTGAAGCTTTCTTT. Amino acids: CAWSGWAEAFF.

The gene calls are TRBV29-1 and TRBJ2-7; D is uncertain. Germline CDR1 is SQVTM and CDR2 is ANQGSEA. The CDR3 contains 12 residues. V was pared by 7 bases and J by 6 bases, with 16 bases between. CDR3 bases: TGCAGCGCTCTCCCCGGCGGTGGCGAGCAGTACTTC. This gives the protein CSALPGGGEQYF.

The J gene is TRBJ2-1, the V gene TRBV5-1, with TRBD2 identical over 13 bases. The CDR3 covers 19 residues. The germline CDR1 and CDR2 sequences are SGHRS and YFSETQ. Trimming took 3 bases from V and 4 from J; bases not matched to a gene: 13. CDR3 protein: CASSYGTSGTYAVYNEQFF. The CDR3, as DNA: TGCGCCAGCAGCTACGGGACTAGCGGGACTTATGCCGTATACAATGAGCAGTTCTTC.

The rearrangement joins TRBV27 to TRBJ2-2; 9 bases fit TRBD1. The CDR3 length is 13 residues. CDR1 and CDR2 (germline): MNHEY, SMNVEV (reference sequence). V lost 8 bases, J lost 5 bases, and 3 bases stayed unmatched. CDR3 DNA: TGTGCCAGCTTGGACAGGGGAACCGGGGAGCTGTTTTTT. Translated, it gives CASLDRGTGELFF.

The chain links TRBV24-1 to TRBJ1-1; D is unclear. This CDR3 region has 14 residues. Trimming stripped 2 bases from V and 5 bases from J, with 11 bases between. Germline assignment: CDR1 KGHDR and CDR2 SFDVKD. The DNA of the CDR3 is TGTGCCACCAGTGATTCCGGGCCGGGGACTGAAGCTTTCTTT. Protein product: CATSDSGPGTEAFF.

The chain links TRBV4-3 to TRBJ2-3; D is unresolved. Trimming left V 0 bases short and J 5 bases short, with 6 bases between. From germline, CDR1 is LGHNA and CDR2 YSLEER. The CDR3 totals 13 residues. The CDR3 here is CASSQESRDTQYF. The CDR3 DNA is TGCGCCAGCAGCCAAGAGTCCAGAGATACGCAGTATTTT.

The chain has TRBV7-3 and TRBJ1-2; TRBD1 agrees at 7 bases. The V gene end was trimmed by 4 bases and the J gene end by 8 bases; junction bases not matched to a gene: 13. The CDR3 covers 15 residues. The germline CDR1 and CDR2 sequences are SGHTA and FQGTGA. CDR3 region: CASSSTGVPSVGYTF. The CDR3 region has the DNA TGTGCCAGCAGCTCCACAGGGGTCCCGTCCGTGGGCTACACCTTC.

In this sample, this clone turned up once. The CDR3 reads CATSDWGGDEKLFF. The CDR3, as DNA: TGTGCCACCAGTGATTGGGGAGGGGATGAAAAACTGTTTTTT. The rearrangement links TRBV24-1 to TRBJ1-4; D is perhaps TRBD1 (5 bases). The V and J ends lost 2 bases and 6 bases respectively, with 9 bases between them. Germline V lookup: CDR1 KGHDR, CDR2 SFDVKD. The CDR3 has 14 amino acids.

The rearrangement joins TRBV15 to TRBJ2-1; TRBD1 might be the D (6 bases). Germline V lookup: CDR1 LNHNV, CDR2 YYDKDF (reference sequence). The CDR3 contains 17 residues. Trimming cost V 2 bases and J 2 bases, with 16 bases left between them. The CDR3 region has the DNA TGTGCCACCAGCAGACTGTCCGACAGGTCACCCTACAATGAGCAGTTCTTC. Translating it yields CATSRLSDRSPYNEQFF.

This clone occurred once. This chain uses TRBV30 with TRBJ1-2; D unclear. The CDR3 is made up of 14 amino acids. V lost 0 bases and J 4 bases, leaving 12 bases between the germline ends. Germline CDR1 reads GTSNPN; CDR2 reads SVGIG (reference sequence). CDR3 region: CAWSVPGAFYGYTF. Written as DNA, the CDR3 is TGTGCCTGGAGTGTACCAGGTGCTTTCTATGGCTACACCTTC. The full variable domain, its missing parts supplied by reference TRBV30 and TRBJ1-2, is SQTIHQWPATLVQPVGSPLSLECTVEGTSNPNLYWYRQAAGRGLQLLFYSVGIGQISSEVPQNLSASRPQDRQFILSSKKLLLSDSGFYLCAWSVPGAFYGYTFGSGTRLTVV.